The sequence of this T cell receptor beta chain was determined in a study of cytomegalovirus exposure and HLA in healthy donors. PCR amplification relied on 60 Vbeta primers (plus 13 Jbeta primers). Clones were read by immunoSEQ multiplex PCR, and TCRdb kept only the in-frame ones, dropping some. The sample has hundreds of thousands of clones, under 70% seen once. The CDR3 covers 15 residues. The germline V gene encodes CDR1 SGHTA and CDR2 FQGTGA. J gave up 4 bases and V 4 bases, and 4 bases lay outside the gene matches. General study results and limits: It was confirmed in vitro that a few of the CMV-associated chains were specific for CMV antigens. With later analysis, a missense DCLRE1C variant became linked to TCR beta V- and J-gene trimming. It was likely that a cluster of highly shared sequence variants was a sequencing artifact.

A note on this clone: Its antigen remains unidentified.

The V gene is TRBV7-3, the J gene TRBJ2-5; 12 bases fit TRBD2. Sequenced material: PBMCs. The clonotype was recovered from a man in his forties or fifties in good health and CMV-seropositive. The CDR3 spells CASSWTSGEGETQYF. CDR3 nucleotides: TGTGCCAGCAGCTGGACTAGCGGGGAAGGAGAGACCCAGTACTTC.